This T cell receptor beta chain emerged from a study of OX40 agonist ivuxolimab in advanced cancers. Sequencing was performed with immunoSEQ multiplex PCR; in TCRdb, only in-frame clones are kept and a portion is missing. The sample holds roughly 64,000 clones, around 89% seen once. Germline CDR1 and CDR2: MNHNY and SVGAGI (reference sequence). The ends lost 0 bases at V and 6 bases at J; junction bases unmatched: 2. This CDR3 has 14 amino acids. The material was CD4+ or CD8+ T cells sorted from blood, obtained in a trial of the OX40 agonist ivuxolimab. The chain links TRBV6-6 to TRBJ2-3; 8 nucleotides line up with TRBD1. The receptor was isolated from an adult with an advanced solid tumor such as melanoma, head and neck, liver or kidney cancer. CDR3 nucleotides: TGTGCCAGCAGTTACTCGGACAGGGATGATACGCAGTATTTT. Its translation is CASSYSDRDDTQYF.